Given below is one T cell receptor beta chain in context. Its antigen is not known. The CDR3 is 16 amino acids. The germline V gene encodes CDR1 MGHRA and CDR2 YSYEKL. This record comes from a study of monozygotic twins with inflammatory bowel disease. General study findings and limits: Especially where disease activity was present, IBD patients had fewer clonotypes in common with others than healthy twins did.

From the 5' RACE reads, TCRdb lists one entry per CDR3 protein and no DNA. The sample totals about 380,000 distinct CDR3 sequences. This clonotype was obtained from a human donor with ulcerative colitis or Crohn's disease, or a healthy co-twin of an affected twin (not recorded which). This chain connects TRBV4-1 to TRBJ2-3; TCRdb outputs TRBD2, but without DNA this stays unchecked. The sample consisted of blood. The CDR3 sequence is CASSPRVAGGTDTQYF.